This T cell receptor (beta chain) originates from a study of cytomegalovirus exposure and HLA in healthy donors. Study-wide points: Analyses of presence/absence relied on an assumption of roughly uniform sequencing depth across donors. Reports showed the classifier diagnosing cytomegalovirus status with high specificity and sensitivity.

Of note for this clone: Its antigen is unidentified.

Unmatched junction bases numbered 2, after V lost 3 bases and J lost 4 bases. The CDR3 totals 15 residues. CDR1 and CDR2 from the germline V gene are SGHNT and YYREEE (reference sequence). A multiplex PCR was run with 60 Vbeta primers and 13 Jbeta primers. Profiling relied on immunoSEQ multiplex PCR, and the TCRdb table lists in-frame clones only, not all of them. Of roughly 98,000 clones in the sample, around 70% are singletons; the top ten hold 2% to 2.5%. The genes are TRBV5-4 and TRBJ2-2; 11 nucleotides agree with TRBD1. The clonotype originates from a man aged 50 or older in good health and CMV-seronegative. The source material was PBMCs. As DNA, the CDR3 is TGTGCCAGCAGCTGGGGGACAGGGGGCACCGGGGAGCTGTTTTTT. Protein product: CASSWGTGGTGELFF.